Listed here are 19 T cell receptor beta chains from one sample, sequenced in a study of regulatory T cells in long-lasting Graves disease. Time point of the sample: persistent/refractory GD, antithyroid drugs over 5 years with positive TRAb. Construction of the TCR library relied on RNA isolated from PBMCs. TCR beta libraries were built with iRepertoire HTBI primers and Arm-PCR of CDR3 regions. TCRdb called the multiplex PCR reads again in MiXCR, with one record for every CDR3 protein. The repertoire holds a few hundred thousand distinct CDR3 sequences, 20% to 25% seen once, with roughly 28% in the top ten. The sample here was peripheral blood mononuclear cells (PBMCs), taken when the disease was refractory, from a patient treated with antithyroid drugs. All receptors come from a female donor with Graves disease.

The rearrangement uses TRBV7-3 and TRBJ2-2, with D possibly matching TRBD2 (6 bases). V was trimmed by 6 bases and J by 1 base, leaving 15 bases between them. Germline CDR1 SGHTA, CDR2 FQGTGA. This CDR3 is built from 16 residues. CDR3 sequence reads: CASRSPGLLNTGELFF. The DNA for the CDR3 is TGTGCCAGCAGGTCCCCGGGACTGTTGAACACCGGGGAGCTGTTTTTT.

The chain has TRBV7-2 and TRBJ2-7, with 12 bases matching TRBD2. The germline V gene encodes CDR1 SGHTA and CDR2 FQGNSA. The J segment lost 4 bases and the V segment lost 2 bases, leaving 9 bases of the junction unmatched. The CDR3 consists of 17 residues. This CDR3 is CASSLRRGTSGFYEQYF. The CDR3 coding sequence is TGTGCCAGCAGCTTACGGAGAGGGACTAGCGGGTTTTACGAGCAGTACTTC.

Many counts were recorded for this clonotype. This rearrangement joins TRBV9 to TRBJ2-7; 9 bases fit TRBD1. Germline lookup yields CDR1 SGDLS and CDR2 YYNGEE. The CDR3 is 14 residues long. With 3 bases clipped from V and 2 bases from J, the junction kept 3 bases outside the gene matches. The DNA for the CDR3 is TGTGCCAGCAGCGGGACAGGGGAAGCCTACGAGCAGTACTTC. It yields the protein CASSGTGEAYEQYF.

This clonotype has a handful of counts. The chain uses TRBV10-3 and TRBJ2-1; D is unresolved. This CDR3 is 12 amino acids long. Germline V CDR1 and CDR2: ENHRY, SYGVKD. Trimming stripped 3 bases from V and 10 bases from J, with 10 bases between. In nucleotides, the CDR3 is TGTGCCATCAGTGAAGACACTATCGAGCAGTTCTTC. It codes for CAISEDTIEQFF.

The chain has TRBV30 and TRBJ1-3, with D tentatively TRBD1 (5 bases). This CDR3 comprises 13 residues. The germline V gene has CDR1 GTSNPN and CDR2 SVGIG (reference sequence). V gave up 7 bases and J gave up 0 bases, with 10 bases separating them. The CDR3 reads CASTADSGNTIYF. CDR3 DNA sequence: TGTGCCTCGACAGCCGACTCTGGAAACACCATATATTTT.

V usage is TRBV5-6 and J usage is TRBJ2-2; D tentatively reads TRBD1 or TRBD2 (5 bases each). The CDR3 has 14 amino acids. The germline V gene has CDR1 SGHDT and CDR2 YYEEEE. Trimming stripped 3 bases from V and 3 bases from J, with 9 bases between. CDR3 sequence (DNA): TGTGCCAGCAGCTCGGGACCTTACACCGGGGAGCTGTTTTTT. Encoded protein: CASSSGPYTGELFF.

V is TRBV14 and J is TRBJ1-2; D gene uncertain. The germline V gene has CDR1 SGHDN and CDR2 FVKESK. CDR3 length: 19 residues. Trimming took 0 bases from V and 3 from J, leaving 23 bases between them. CDR3 sequence reads: CASSQDLRVGPLRDYGYTF. The CDR3 nucleotides are TGTGCCAGCAGCCAAGATCTGAGAGTCGGGCCCCTAAGGGACTATGGCTACACCTTC. The full variable domain, its missing parts supplied by reference TRBV14 and TRBJ1-2, is EAGVTQFPSHSVIEKGQTVTLRCDPISGHDNLYWYRRVMGKEIKFLLHFVKESKQDESGMPNNRFLAERTGGTYSTLKVQPAELEDSGVYFCASSQDLRVGPLRDYGYTFGSGTRLTVV.

The rearrangement joins TRBV3-1 to TRBJ2-2, with D perhaps TRBD1 or TRBD2 (5 bases each). The V end was cut by 5 bases, the J end by 8 bases, with 15 bases between. This CDR3 spans 14 amino acids. Germline assignment: CDR1 LGHDT and CDR2 YNNKEL (reference sequence). Here the CDR3 reads CASSYGATAGELFF. The CDR3 DNA is TGTGCCAGCAGCTACGGGGCTACCGCTGGGGAGCTGTTTTTT. The whole variable domain, filled in from reference TRBV3-1 and TRBJ2-2, reads DTAVSQTPKYLVTQMGNDKSIKCEQNLGHDTMYWYKQDSKKFLKIMFSYNNKELIINETVPNRFSPKSPDKAHLNLHINSLELGDSAVYFCASSYGATAGELFFGEGSRLTVL.

This clonotype was detected many times. The chain combines TRBV29-1 with TRBJ1-2; no clear D. From germline, CDR1 is SQVTM and CDR2 ANQGSEA. Between the trimmed V and J ends, which lost 5 bases and 0 bases, there was a span of 7 bases. This CDR3 comprises 12 residues. In DNA form, the CDR3 reads TGCAGCGTTTTAAGGGCTAACTATGGCTACACCTTC. The encoded protein is CSVLRANYGYTF.

This chain links TRBV6-1 with TRBJ1-2; no clear D gene. CDR3 size: 14 residues. Trimming removed 3 bases at V and 4 bases at J, with 12 bases between. Germline lookup yields CDR1 MNHNS and CDR2 SASEGT. CDR3 residues: CASSDPGVGYGYTF. The CDR3 coding sequence is TGTGCCAGCAGTGATCCCGGGGTCGGCTATGGCTACACCTTC.

The chain uses TRBV15 and TRBJ2-7; possible D gene TRBD2, 5 bases. CDR1 is LNHNV, CDR2 YYDKDF, per germline (reference sequence). This CDR3 is 16 amino acids long. Trimming took 0 bases from V and 2 from J, leaving 14 bases between them. The chain's CDR3 is CATSRDPGIGAYEQYF. CDR3 sequence (DNA): TGTGCCACCAGCAGAGATCCGGGGATAGGAGCCTACGAGCAGTACTTC.

There are many counts of this clonotype. V usage is TRBV27 and J usage is TRBJ2-7; 7 positions match TRBD1. This CDR3 has 13 residues. Unmatched junction bases numbered 2, after V lost 6 bases and J lost 0 bases. CDR1 and CDR2 from the germline V gene are MNHEY and SMNVEV (reference sequence). As DNA, the CDR3 is TGTGCCAGCAGCGGACAGGTCTCCTACGAGCAGTACTTC. Translating gives CASSGQVSYEQYF.

This chain connects TRBV5-1 to TRBJ1-6, with D hard to call. CDR3 length: 15 residues. With 0 bases removed from V and 7 bases from J, the gap between germline ends came to 11 bases. The germline CDR1 and CDR2 sequences are SGHRS and YFSETQ. CDR3 in DNA: TGCGCCAGCAGCTTGGATGGGCAGGAGAATTCACCCCTCCACTTT. It translates to CASSLDGQENSPLHF.

The table lists this clonotype with a few counts. The chain employs TRBV11-1 and TRBJ2-2; D gene ambiguous. Trimming left V 4 bases short and J 6 bases short, with 12 bases between. Germline loops: CDR1 SGHAT, CDR2 FQDESV (reference sequence). The CDR3 is 14 amino acids. CDR3 sequence: CASSSSGIAGELFF. Written as DNA, the CDR3 is TGTGCCAGCAGCTCCTCGGGTATCGCCGGGGAGCTGTTTTTT.

The sample holds many counts of this clonotype. V usage is TRBV9 and J usage is TRBJ1-1, with D possibly matching TRBD1 (5 bases). CDR1 is SGDLS, CDR2 YYNGEE, per germline. This CDR3 has 14 residues. Deletions cut 4 bases from V and 3 bases from J, with 13 bases between. In DNA form, the CDR3 reads TGTGCCAGCAGCTACGGGACGGCCGACACTGAAGCTTTCTTT. This encodes CASSYGTADTEAFF.

This clonotype has only a few counts. V usage is TRBV7-9 and J usage is TRBJ1-2; TRBD1 might be the D (6 bases). Trimming pared 6 bases from V and 0 bases from J, leaving 11 bases between. Germline CDR1 is SEHNR and CDR2 is FQNEAQ (reference sequence). There are 14 residues in the CDR3. The CDR3 DNA reads TGTGCCAGCAGGCGTACAGGGTCTAACTATGGCTACACCTTC. This codes for CASRRTGSNYGYTF.

The sample holds a few counts of this clonotype. CDR3 sequence (DNA): TGTGCCAGCAGTTTATTCGGGGGGGACAGGGGTCAGCCCCAGCATTTT. Translation: CASSLFGGDRGQPQHF. V usage is TRBV27 and J usage is TRBJ1-5, with 10 bases aligning to TRBD1. V gave up 1 base and J gave up 6 bases; unmatched junction bases: 6. Per germline, CDR1 MNHEY and CDR2 SMNVEV (reference sequence). This CDR3 has 16 residues.

This clonotype occurred many times. This chain connects TRBV11-3 to TRBJ2-3; D gene ambiguous. CDR3 length equals 12 residues. V was pared by 5 bases and J by 3 bases, with 6 bases between. CDR1 is SGHNT and CDR2 is YENEEA in the germline V gene. The CDR3 protein is CASSPDTDTQYF. The CDR3 DNA reads as TGTGCCAGCAGCCCCGATACAGATACGCAGTATTTT.

The table lists this clonotype with a few counts. The V and J genes are TRBV5-1 and TRBJ2-5; D is unresolved. V lost 0 bases and J 5 bases, leaving 8 bases between the germline ends. Germline V gene lookup returns CDR1 SGHRS and CDR2 YFSETQ. CDR3 size: 13 residues. The CDR3 spells CASSLAVGETQYF. For the CDR3, the DNA is TGCGCCAGCAGCTTGGCGGTTGGGGAGACCCAGTACTTC. Complete variable domain (other parts from reference TRBV5-1 and TRBJ2-5): KAGVTQTPRYLIKTRGQQVTLSCSPISGHRSVSWYQQTPGQGLQFLFEYFSETQRNKGNFPGRFSGRQFSNSRSEMNVSTLELGDSALYLCASSLAVGETQYFGPGTRLLVL.